Each of the 14 T cell receptor beta chains below was sequenced from the same sample in a study of breast tumors, draining lymph nodes, adjacent tissues. TCRdb analysed the multiplex PCR reads with MiXCR anew, one entry per CDR3 protein. This table holds roughly 100,000 distinct CDR3 sequences, about 30% found once. The lymph nodes were axillary draining lymph nodes from breast cancer patients. The sample comprised axillary lymph node tissue. These receptors all come from a female donor with breast cancer. Some clones in this sample may be carry-over from other donors' samples.

CDR3 bases: TGTGCCAGCAGTCTTAAAAGCCGGGACCAGATACAGGGTTTGGGCAATCAGCCCCAGCATTTT. Translation gives CASSLKSRDQIQGLGNQPQHF. V gene TRBV6-2 or TRBV6-3 combines with J gene TRBJ1-5, with a tentative D call TRBD1 (6 bases). The ends were cut back, 5 bases at V and 2 bases at J, with 31 bases in the middle. The CDR3 has 21 residues. Germline loops: CDR1 MNHEY, CDR2 SVGEGT.

In this sample, this clonotype turned up many times. This sequence joins TRBV29-1 and TRBJ1-2; TRBD1 might be the D (6 bases). Deletions cut 7 bases from V and 4 bases from J, with 19 bases between. The CDR3 length is 14 residues. Germline V gene sequence: CDR1 SQVTM, CDR2 ANQGSEA. The CDR3 sequence: CSARQVSSFYGYTF. The CDR3 DNA follows: TGCAGCGCCCGACAGGTCTCCTCCTTCTATGGCTACACCTTC.

The chain joins TRBV12-3 or TRBV12-4 to TRBJ1-5; D not resolved. The V end lost 7 bases, the J end lost 8 bases, and 18 bases lay between the germline ends. The length of the CDR3 is 14 residues. In DNA, the CDR3 is TGTGCCAGCACCCTTAGGAGGGAACGGAAGCCCCAGCATTTT. Protein product: CASTLRRERKPQHF.

The rearrangement uses TRBV10-3 and TRBJ1-1; 11 bases are a match to TRBD1. CDR3 size: 20 residues. Trimming removed 5 bases from V and 1 base from J; junction bases left unmatched: 18. CDR1 and CDR2 (germline): ENHRY, SYGVKD. This CDR3 reads CAISFEPWTGGLGPNTEAFF. Here the CDR3 DNA reads TGTGCCATCAGTTTTGAACCCTGGACAGGGGGCTTGGGGCCGAACACTGAAGCTTTCTTT.

The chain is built from TRBV5-1 and TRBJ1-1; D call uncertain. Deletions cut 2 bases from V and 0 bases from J, with 8 bases between. Germline V gives CDR1 SGHRS, CDR2 YFSETQ. The CDR3 is 14 amino acids. Here the CDR3 DNA reads TGCGCCAGCAGCTTCGTCCCAGTGAACACTGAAGCTTTCTTT. Amino acids: CASSFVPVNTEAFF.

The V gene is TRBV2, the J gene TRBJ1-2; 7 bases fit TRBD1. Germline CDR1 is SNHLY and CDR2 is FYNNEI. There are 15 residues in the CDR3. The V gene end was trimmed by 8 bases and the J gene end by 7 bases; junction bases not matched to a gene: 16. The CDR3: CASRPLGQPDGGYTF. In DNA, the CDR3 is TGTGCCAGCCGACCACTGGGACAGCCTGATGGTGGCTACACCTTC. Looking up the rest from reference TRBV2 and TRBJ1-2 gives the full variable domain: EPEVTQTPSHQVTQMGQEVILRCVPISNHLYFYWYRQILGQKVEFLVSFYNNEISEKSEIFDDQFSVERPDGSNFTLKIRSTKLEDSAMYFCASRPLGQPDGGYTFGSGTRLTVV.

Concerning this clonotype: It may be a read error: a sequence one base away is much more abundant. This chain uses TRBV2 with TRBJ1-1, with no clear D. This CDR3 comprises 14 residues. CDR1 is SNHLY, CDR2 FYNNEI, per germline. CDR3 sequence: CASSDYTLNTGAFF. The CDR3 region has the DNA TGTGCCAGCAGTGATTATACACTAAACACTGGAGCTTTCTTT. Using reference TRBV2 and TRBJ1-1 for the parts outside the CDR3, the full variable domain is EPEVTQTPSHQVTQMGQEVILRCVPISNHLYFYWYRQILGQKVEFLVSFYNNEISEKSEIFDDQFSVERPDGSNFTLKIRSTKLEDSAMYFCASSDYTLNTGAFFGQGTRLTVV.

The chain links TRBV9 to TRBJ2-7, with 9 bases fitting TRBD2. V shed 3 bases and J 5 bases; nucleotides not matched to a gene: 3. Germline V gene lookup returns CDR1 SGDLS and CDR2 YYNGEE. This CDR3 spans 13 amino acids. CDR3 in amino acids: CASSAGLADEQYF. As DNA, the CDR3 is TGTGCCAGCAGCGCGGGACTAGCCGACGAGCAGTACTTC.

A single count supports this clonotype. Because the CDR3's place on the DNA is in doubt, the DNA is left out and the CDR3 is given as listed by TCRdb. The CDR3 region is CASSQTSVYFCAIGGETQYF. The chain links TRBV7-9 to TRBJ2-5; TRBD1 reflects the table's D call only, with no check against the DNA. CDR1 is SEHNR, CDR2 FQNEAQ, per germline (reference sequence). The CDR3 contains 20 residues when both ends are counted.

In its sample, this clonotype was seen a few times. This chain uses TRBV5-1 with TRBJ1-1; D is perhaps TRBD1 (6 bases). There are 14 residues in the CDR3. Trimming left V 5 bases short and J 2 bases short, with 13 bases between. The germline V gene encodes CDR1 SGHRS and CDR2 YFSETQ. DNA for the CDR3: TGCGCCAGCAGAGGAGGACAGAGCAACACTGAAGCTTTCTTT. Residues: CASRGGQSNTEAFF.

This clonotype was detected many times. The V gene is TRBV29-1, the J gene TRBJ1-1; D remains ambiguous. CDR1 and CDR2 from the germline V gene are SQVTM and ANQGSEA. V lost 4 bases and J 2 bases, leaving 17 bases between the germline ends. The CDR3 has 15 amino acids. The CDR3: CSVGEAGEGNTEAFF. For the CDR3, the DNA is TGCAGCGTTGGGGAGGCAGGAGAAGGAAACACTGAAGCTTTCTTT.

This clonotype was detected ten times or more. The chain links TRBV5-8 to TRBJ1-6, with TRBD1 as a possible D gene (6 bases). This CDR3 is 19 amino acids long. Deletions cut 4 bases from V and 1 base from J, with 21 bases between. Germline V CDR1 and CDR2: SGHTS, YDEGEE. The CDR3 is CASSPDGRGPFSYNSPLHF. The CDR3 DNA is TGTGCCAGCAGCCCCGATGGCAGGGGACCGTTTTCCTATAATTCACCCCTCCACTTT.

The genes are TRBV20-1 and TRBJ2-5; possible D gene TRBD1, 6 bases. Deletions cut 6 bases from V and 9 bases from J, with 23 bases between. Germline V gives CDR1 DFQATT, CDR2 SNEGSKA (reference sequence). The CDR3 totals 14 residues. CDR3 sequence reads: CSAPHLGARKPQYF. The CDR3 DNA follows: TGCAGTGCGCCCCATCTGGGGGCGAGAAAGCCCCAGTACTTC.

The chain recombines TRBV29-1 with TRBJ2-1, with TRBD2 matching 9 bases. The CDR3 loop spans 14 amino acids. CDR1 is SQVTM and CDR2 is ANQGSEA in the germline V gene. Germline trimming cut 7 bases from V and 2 bases from J; bases unmatched to any gene: 6. CDR3 residues: CSEGGLAPYNEQFF. The CDR3 DNA is TGCAGCGAGGGAGGACTAGCGCCCTACAATGAGCAGTTCTTC.